The text below deals with one T cell receptor beta chain. V dropped 2 bases and J dropped 4; count of bases not matched to a gene: 6. Per the germline V gene, CDR1 is SGHDT and CDR2 is YYEEEE. The CDR3 spans 15 residues. The data derive from a study of T cell changes during pregnancy in multiple sclerosis. The repertoire was sequenced with immunoSEQ multiplex PCR; TCRdb's copy has only in-frame clones and lacks some. The sample records about 100,000 clones, more than 90% being singletons. The sample was peripheral blood, taken in the second trimester of pregnancy. This sequence joins TRBV5-6 and TRBJ2-5; 9 bases map to TRBD1. The clonotype comes from a female donor with multiple sclerosis, enrolled in a pregnancy study. The CDR3 sequence is CASSLPGQGVETQYF. In DNA, the CDR3 is TGTGCCAGCAGCTTACCGGGACAGGGAGTAGAGACCCAGTACTTC. Together with reference TRBV5-6 and TRBJ2-5, the CDR3 gives the full variable domain: DAGVTQSPTHLIKTRGQQVTLRCSPKSGHDTVSWYQQALGQGPQFIFQYYEEEERQRGNFPDRFSGHQFPNYSSELNVNALLLGDSALYLCASSLPGQGVETQYFGPGTRLLVL.